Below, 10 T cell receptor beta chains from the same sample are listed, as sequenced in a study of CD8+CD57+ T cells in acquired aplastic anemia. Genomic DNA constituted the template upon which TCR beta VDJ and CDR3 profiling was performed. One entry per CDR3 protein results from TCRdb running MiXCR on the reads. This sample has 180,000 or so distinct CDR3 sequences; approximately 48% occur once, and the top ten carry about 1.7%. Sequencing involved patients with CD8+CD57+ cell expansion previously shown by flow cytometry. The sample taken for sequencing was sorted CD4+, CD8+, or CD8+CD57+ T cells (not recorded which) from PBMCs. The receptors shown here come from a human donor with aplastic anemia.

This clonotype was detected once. The CDR3 sequence: CSARSTSSYNSPLHF. Written as DNA, the CDR3 is TGCAGTGCTAGATCCACGAGCTCCTATAATTCACCCCTCCACTTT. The V gene is TRBV20-1, the J gene TRBJ1-6; no clear D. V gave up 2 bases and J gave up 0 bases, with 8 bases separating them. CDR3 size: 15 residues. Germline V lookup: CDR1 DFQATT, CDR2 SNEGSKA (reference sequence).

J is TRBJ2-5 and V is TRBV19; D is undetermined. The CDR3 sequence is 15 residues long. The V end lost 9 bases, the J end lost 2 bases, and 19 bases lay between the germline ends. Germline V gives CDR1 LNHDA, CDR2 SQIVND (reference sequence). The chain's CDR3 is CASSLSLRSQETQYF. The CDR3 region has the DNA TGTGCCAGCTCCCTTTCACTGCGGAGTCAAGAGACCCAGTACTTC.

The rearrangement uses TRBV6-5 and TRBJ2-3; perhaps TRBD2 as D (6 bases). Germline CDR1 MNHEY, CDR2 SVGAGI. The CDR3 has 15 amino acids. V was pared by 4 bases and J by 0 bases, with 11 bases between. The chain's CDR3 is CASSLAAPSTDTQYF. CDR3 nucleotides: TGTGCCAGCAGTTTAGCGGCACCTAGCACAGATACGCAGTATTTT.

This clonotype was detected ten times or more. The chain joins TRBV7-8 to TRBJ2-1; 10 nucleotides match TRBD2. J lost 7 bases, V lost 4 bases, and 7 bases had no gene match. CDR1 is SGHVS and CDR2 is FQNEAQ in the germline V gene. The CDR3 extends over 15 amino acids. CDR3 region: CASSSSSGGRNEQFF. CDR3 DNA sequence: TGTGCCAGCAGCTCTTCTAGCGGGGGTAGGAATGAGCAGTTCTTC.

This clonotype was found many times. The DNA of the CDR3 is TGTGCCAGTAGACGGACAGGTGGTGGCTACACCTTC. The encoded protein is CASRRTGGGYTF. V gene TRBV19 combines with J gene TRBJ1-2, with TRBD1 matching over 7 bases. This CDR3 comprises 12 residues. CDR1 LNHDA and CDR2 SQIVND come from the germline V gene (reference sequence). J lost 7 bases, V lost 6 bases, and 5 bases had no gene match. Full variable domain (outside the CDR3, taken from reference TRBV19 and TRBJ1-2): DGGITQSPKYLFRKEGQNVTLSCEQNLNHDAMYWYRQDPGQGLRLIYYSQIVNDFQKGDIAEGYSVSREKKESFPLTVTSAQKNPTAFYLCASRRTGGGYTFGSGTRLTVV.

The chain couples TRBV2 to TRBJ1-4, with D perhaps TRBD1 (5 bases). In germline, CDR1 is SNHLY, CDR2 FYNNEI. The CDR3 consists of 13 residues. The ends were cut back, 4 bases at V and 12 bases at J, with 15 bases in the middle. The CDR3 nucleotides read TGTGCCAGCAGTGGGACCCAGGGCAGCGAACTGTTTTTT. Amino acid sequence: CASSGTQGSELFF.

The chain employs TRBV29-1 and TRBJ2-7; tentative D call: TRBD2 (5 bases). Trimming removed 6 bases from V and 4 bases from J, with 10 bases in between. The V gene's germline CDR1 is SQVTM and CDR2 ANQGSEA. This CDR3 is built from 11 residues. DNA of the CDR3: TGCAGCGTCCTAACGGGGTACGAGCAGTACTTC. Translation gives CSVLTGYEQYF.

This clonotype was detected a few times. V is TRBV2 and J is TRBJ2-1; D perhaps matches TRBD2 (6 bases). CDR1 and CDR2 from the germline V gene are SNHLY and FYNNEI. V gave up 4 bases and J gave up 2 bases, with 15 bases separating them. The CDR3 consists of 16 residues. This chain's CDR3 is CASSVFGAGTYNEQFF. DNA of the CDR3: TGTGCCAGCAGTGTTTTTGGGGCGGGGACCTACAATGAGCAGTTCTTC. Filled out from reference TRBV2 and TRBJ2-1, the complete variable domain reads EPEVTQTPSHQVTQMGQEVILRCVPISNHLYFYWYRQILGQKVEFLVSFYNNEISEKSEIFDDQFSVERPDGSNFTLKIRSTKLEDSAMYFCASSVFGAGTYNEQFFGPGTRLTVL.

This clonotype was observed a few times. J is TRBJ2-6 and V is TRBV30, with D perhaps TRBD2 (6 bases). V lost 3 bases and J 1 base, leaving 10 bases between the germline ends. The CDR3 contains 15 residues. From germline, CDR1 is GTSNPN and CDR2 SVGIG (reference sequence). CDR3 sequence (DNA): TGTGCCTGGAGGGAGGGGTGGTCTGGGGCCAACGTCCTGACTTTC. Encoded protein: CAWREGWSGANVLTF. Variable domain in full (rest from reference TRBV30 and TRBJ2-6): SQTIHQWPATLVQPVGSPLSLECTVEGTSNPNLYWYRQAAGRGLQLLFYSVGIGQISSEVPQNLSASRPQDRQFILSSKKLLLSDSGFYLCAWREGWSGANVLTFGAGSRLTVL.

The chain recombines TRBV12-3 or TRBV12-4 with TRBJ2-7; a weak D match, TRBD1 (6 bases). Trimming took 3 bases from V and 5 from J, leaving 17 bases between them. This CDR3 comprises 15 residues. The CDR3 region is CASSFVEGRGNEQYF. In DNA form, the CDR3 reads TGTGCCAGCAGTTTCGTTGAGGGCAGGGGAAACGAGCAGTACTTC.